A single sample is the source of the 11 T cell receptor beta chains below, sequenced in a study of beta chain features in type 1 diabetes. Of the isolated RNA, all was reverse transcribed, and so the sequenced material was expressed TCRB transcripts. Sequenced by immunoSEQ multiplex PCR; TCRdb stores in-frame clones only, minus some. The sample shows hundreds of thousands of clones, over 12% of them seen only once. Whole-study findings and limits: The study found moderately but significantly shorter TCRB CDR3s in all four CD4+ subsets of Type 1 diabetes patients.

No antigen has been identified for these receptors. Sequenced: naive CD4+ T cells from blood. These receptors were taken from a man younger than 35 with type 1 diabetes.

This clone turned up a few times. V gene TRBV5-1 combines with J gene TRBJ2-7; D is possibly TRBD1 (5 bases). This CDR3 is built from 14 residues. Trimming left V 4 bases short and J 0 bases short, with 11 bases between. In germline, CDR1 is SGHRS, CDR2 YFSETQ. The CDR3 region has the DNA TGCGCCAGCAGCCAAGACAGTACCTCCTACGAGCAGTACTTC. Translating gives CASSQDSTSYEQYF.

This clone was observed a few times. This rearrangement joins TRBV18 to TRBJ2-7; D perhaps matches TRBD2 (6 bases). The ends were cut back, 2 bases at V and 3 bases at J, with 14 bases in the middle. Germline loops: CDR1 KGHSH, CDR2 LQKENI. The CDR3 consists of 15 residues. The CDR3 reads CASSPRVSGLYEQYF. CDR3 coding DNA: TGTGCCAGCTCACCAAGGGTAAGCGGGCTCTACGAGCAGTACTTC.

This clone appeared a few times. CDR3 in DNA: TGTGCCAGCAGCCCCCGCAGTACCTACAATGAGCAGTTCTTC. It yields the protein CASSPRSTYNEQFF. The chain uses TRBV14 and TRBJ2-1; D not certain. This CDR3 has 14 amino acids. Per germline, CDR1 SGHDN and CDR2 FVKESK. Trimming left V 4 bases short and J 2 bases short, with 9 bases between.

This clone was seen a handful of times. CDR3 in amino acids: CASSQDQLRSSYNEQFF. The CDR3 nucleotides are TGTGCCAGCAGCCAAGACCAGCTAAGAAGCTCCTACAATGAGCAGTTCTTC. The chain couples TRBV14 to TRBJ2-1; D uncertain. V was shortened by 0 bases and J by 0 bases, with 12 bases between the two germline ends. The CDR3 loop spans 17 amino acids. Germline V lookup: CDR1 SGHDN, CDR2 FVKESK. The full variable domain, in which reference TRBV14 and TRBJ2-1 provide the parts outside the CDR3, is EAGVTQFPSHSVIEKGQTVTLRCDPISGHDNLYWYRRVMGKEIKFLLHFVKESKQDESGMPNNRFLAERTGGTYSTLKVQPAELEDSGVYFCASSQDQLRSSYNEQFFGPGTRLTVL.

This clone was counted between two and nine times. V and J are TRBV5-1 and TRBJ2-5, with unresolved D. With 0 bases removed from V and 5 bases from J, the gap between germline ends came to 14 bases. The CDR3 has 15 amino acids. The V gene's germline CDR1 is SGHRS and CDR2 YFSETQ. The CDR3 DNA reads TGCGCCAGCAGCTTGGCCCGGCAGGCGATGGAGACCCAGTACTTC. As protein: CASSLARQAMETQYF.

This clone was detected only a few times. This sample includes further DNA sequences coding for the same CDR3. V usage is TRBV18 and J usage is TRBJ2-3, with D unclear. Germline V CDR1 and CDR2: KGHSH, LQKENI. The V and J ends lost 0 bases and 3 bases respectively, with 4 bases between them. CDR3 size: 13 residues. CDR3 in DNA: TGTGCCAGCTCACCACCCTCTACAGATACGCAGTATTTT. Translating it yields CASSPPSTDTQYF.

This clone has a handful of counts. The genes are TRBV6-6 and TRBJ1-5; 7 bases agree with TRBD1. Germline V CDR1 and CDR2: MNHNY, SVGAGI (reference sequence). The CDR3 loop spans 16 amino acids. V shed 4 bases and J 0 bases; nucleotides not matched to a gene: 6. The CDR3 reads CASSSGGGSSNQPQHF. Written as DNA, the CDR3 is TGTGCCAGCAGTTCGGGAGGGGGCTCTAGCAATCAGCCCCAGCATTTT.

V and J are TRBV29-1 and TRBJ2-5; 9 nucleotides match TRBD1. The trim removed 8 bases at V and 3 bases at J, leaving 4 bases unmatched. The CDR3 is made up of 12 amino acids. The V gene's germline CDR1 is SQVTM and CDR2 ANQGSEA. DNA for the CDR3: TGCAGCATCCGGACAGGGGAAGAGACCCAGTACTTC. Translation: CSIRTGEETQYF.

This clone was counted between two and nine times. This chain connects TRBV5-4 to TRBJ2-1, with 9 bases lining up with TRBD2. Germline lookup yields CDR1 SGHNT and CDR2 YYREEE (reference sequence). The ends lost 4 bases at V and 2 bases at J; junction bases unmatched: 10. CDR3 length equals 17 residues. Written as DNA, the CDR3 is TGTGCCAGCAGCCCCTTGGGTCGCGGGGGGGCCTACAATGAGCAGTTCTTC. Translating it yields CASSPLGRGGAYNEQFF. The full variable domain, in which reference TRBV5-4 and TRBJ2-1 provide the parts outside the CDR3, is ETGVTQSPTHLIKTRGQQVTLRCSSQSGHNTVSWYQQALGQGPQFIFQYYREEENGRGNFPPRFSGLQFPNYSSELNVNALELDDSALYLCASSPLGRGGAYNEQFFGPGTRLTVL.

The rearrangement joins TRBV10-3 to TRBJ2-7; D remains unclear. The CDR3 length is 14 residues. Trimming shortened V by 3 bases and J by 2 bases, and 11 bases separated the two germline ends. Germline-derived CDR1 and CDR2 are ENHRY and SYGVKD. Here the CDR3 DNA reads TGTGCCATCAGTGATACATCAAAGCCCTACGAGCAGTACTTC. It yields the protein CAISDTSKPYEQYF.

A few counts support this clone. The chain joins TRBV10-3 to TRBJ2-2; a possible D gene is TRBD2 (6 bases). This CDR3 has 15 amino acids. V gave up 10 bases and J gave up 4 bases, with 19 bases separating them. Germline V gene lookup returns CDR1 ENHRY and CDR2 SYGVKD. CDR3 residues: CATDVGGSGTGELFF. The CDR3 coding sequence is TGTGCCACCGACGTCGGAGGGAGTGGCACCGGGGAGCTGTTTTTT.